The 18 T cell receptor beta chains given below trace back to one sample, sequenced in a study of T cell responses to AZD1222 COVID-19 vaccine. Clones were read by immunoSEQ multiplex PCR, and TCRdb kept only the in-frame ones, dropping some. The repertoire holds some 96,000 clones, with roughly 90% as singletons. Sequencing used peripheral blood, obtained on day 0 of AZD1222 vaccination. These TCRs come from an adult in good health.

This clone has more than one count but fewer than ten. The chain carries TRBV6-5 and TRBJ2-4, with D possibly matching TRBD2 (7 bases). Trimming pared 2 bases from V and 2 bases from J, leaving 10 bases between. The V gene's germline CDR1 is MNHEY and CDR2 SVGAGI. The CDR3 covers 15 residues. CDR3 residues: CASSYRGATKNIQYF. The DNA for the CDR3 is TGTGCCAGCAGTTACCGGGGGGCAACCAAAAACATTCAGTACTTC.

The chain recombines TRBV21-1 with TRBJ1-4; the DNA was not used to check the table's D call, TRBD1. TRBV21-1 constitutes a pseudogene. The CDR3 runs 13 residues. This CDR3 reads CASSKQGDEKLFF. In DNA, the CDR3 is TGTGCCAGCAGCAAGCAGGGGGATGAAAAACTGTTTTTT.

V and J are TRBV27 and TRBJ1-6; TRBD1 is a possible D gene (6 bases). Per the germline V gene, CDR1 is MNHEY and CDR2 is SMNVEV (reference sequence). V was pared by 5 bases and J by 3 bases, with 11 bases between. The length of the CDR3 is 15 residues. The DNA of the CDR3 is TGTGCCAGCAGTCCCAGACAGGTCTATAATTCACCCCTCCACTTT. Its translation is CASSPRQVYNSPLHF.

This chain uses TRBV29-1 with TRBJ2-5; D is undetermined. There are 11 residues in the CDR3. Trimming shortened V by 4 bases and J by 9 bases, and 12 bases separated the two germline ends. Germline CDR1 is SQVTM and CDR2 is ANQGSEA. CDR3: CSVVAVQAQYF. CDR3 sequence (DNA): TGCAGCGTTGTTGCAGTGCAGGCCCAGTACTTC.

Concerning this clone itself: This same CDR3 is encoded by further DNA sequences in the sample. The chain joins TRBV28 to TRBJ2-7; D is uncertain. The CDR3 spans 11 residues. The V gene lost 2 bases and the J gene lost 2 bases, with 1 base spanning the gap. Germline-derived CDR1 and CDR2 are MDHEN and SYDVKM. CDR3 amino acids: CASSLTYEQYF. CDR3 bases: TGTGCCAGCAGTTTAACCTACGAGCAGTACTTC.

The chain combines TRBV27 with TRBJ2-3, with TRBD1 matching 7 bases. There are 14 residues in the CDR3. The ends lost 6 bases at V and 1 base at J; junction bases unmatched: 4. Germline-derived CDR1 and CDR2 are MNHEY and SMNVEV (reference sequence). For the CDR3, the DNA is TGTGCCAGCAGGCAGGGGGTGGGCACAGATACGCAGTATTTT. Its protein product is CASRQGVGTDTQYF.

The chain couples TRBV6-5 to TRBJ1-1, with D possibly matching TRBD1 (6 bases). The germline V and J ends were trimmed by 7 bases and 5 bases, with 14 bases remaining between them. The CDR3 is made up of 13 amino acids. Germline V lookup: CDR1 MNHEY, CDR2 SVGAGI. CDR3 amino acids: CASTGGGPTEAFF. The CDR3, as DNA: TGTGCCAGCACTGGGGGGGGGCCTACTGAAGCTTTCTTT.

The chain carries TRBV30 and TRBJ2-7; unclear D gene. Trimming stripped 0 bases from V and 0 bases from J, with 6 bases between. From germline, CDR1 is GTSNPN and CDR2 SVGIG (reference sequence). CDR3 length equals 13 residues. Written as DNA, the CDR3 is TGTGCCTGGAGTGTCGGCTTCTCCTACGAGCAGTACTTC. Translated: CAWSVGFSYEQYF.

The chain joins TRBV6-1 to TRBJ2-5; tentative D call: TRBD1 (5 bases). This CDR3 has 15 residues. The V end lost 3 bases, the J end lost 4 bases, and 15 bases lay between the germline ends. Germline V CDR1 and CDR2: MNHNS, SASEGT. Written as DNA, the CDR3 is TGTGCCAGCAGTGATTATAGGGGCTCATTAGAGACCCAGTACTTC. This translates into CASSDYRGSLETQYF.

V and J are TRBV28 and TRBJ2-2, with 9 nucleotides matching TRBD2. The germline V gene encodes CDR1 MDHEN and CDR2 SYDVKM. The CDR3 runs to 14 residues. With V trimmed by 5 bases and J by 3 bases, 1 base remained unmatched. As DNA, the CDR3 is TGTGCCAGCAGTAAGCGGGAGGACACCGGGGAGCTGTTTTTT. Amino acids: CASSKREDTGELFF.

J is TRBJ2-7 and V is TRBV7-3; no clear D. The CDR3 runs to 15 residues. Trimming took off 2 bases at V and 0 bases at J, with 11 bases between the two ends. CDR1 SGHTA and CDR2 FQGTGA come from the germline V gene. The CDR3 region is CASSLGARSSYEQYF. The CDR3 nucleotides read TGTGCCAGCAGCTTAGGAGCCAGGAGCTCCTACGAGCAGTACTTC.

CDR3 coding DNA: TGCAGCGTTGCTGTGGGGCGGTCTGAGCAGTACTTC. Its translation is CSVAVGRSEQYF. The V call is TRBV29-1, the J call TRBJ2-7; possible D gene TRBD1, 5 bases. The CDR3 sequence is 12 residues long. V lost 4 bases, J lost 7 bases, and 14 bases lay in between. Germline V lookup: CDR1 SQVTM, CDR2 ANQGSEA.

The CDR3 coding sequence is TGTGCCAGCTCATCCAGGGAAAGTAGCAATCAGCCCCAGCATTTT. Amino acid sequence: CASSSRESSNQPQHF. The V call is TRBV18, the J call TRBJ1-5; possible D gene TRBD1, 5 bases. Trimming pared 5 bases from V and 0 bases from J, leaving 11 bases between. CDR1 and CDR2 (germline): KGHSH, LQKENI. The CDR3 loop spans 15 amino acids.

The V and J genes are TRBV10-3 and TRBJ2-1, with 11 bases identical to TRBD2. The CDR3 is 15 amino acids. V lost 5 bases, J lost 4 bases, and 4 bases stayed unmatched. Per germline, CDR1 ENHRY and CDR2 SYGVKD. DNA for the CDR3: TGTGCCATCAGTACGATAGCGGGAGGGTACAATGAGCAGTTCTTC. Translating gives CAISTIAGGYNEQFF.

The table lists this clone with a few counts. The rearrangement joins TRBV5-1 to TRBJ1-1; TRBD1 might be the D (5 bases). Trimming took off 0 bases at V and 4 bases at J, with 16 bases between the two ends. The CDR3 covers 16 residues. From germline, CDR1 is SGHRS and CDR2 YFSETQ. The chain's CDR3 is CASSLALVQGGTEAFF. CDR3 nucleotide sequence: TGCGCCAGCAGCTTGGCCTTGGTTCAGGGAGGCACTGAAGCTTTCTTT.

The genes are TRBV6-5 and TRBJ1-3, with TRBD1 as a possible D gene (6 bases). CDR1 MNHEY and CDR2 SVGAGI come from the germline V gene. Trimming shortened V by 8 bases and J by 0 bases, and 11 bases separated the two germline ends. This CDR3 is 14 amino acids long. CDR3 protein: CASGGRSSGNTIYF. For the CDR3, the DNA is TGTGCCAGCGGGGGCCGAAGCTCTGGAAACACCATATATTTT.

In regard to this clone: An end of the junction differs from the germline gene, which may be a read error. This chain links TRBV10-3 with TRBJ2-7; perhaps TRBD1 as D (7 bases). Germline V gene data show CDR1 as ENHRY and CDR2 as SYGVKD. The CDR3 spans 11 residues. The CDR3 protein is CASGTAYGQYF. DNA of the CDR3: TGTGCCAGCGGGACAGCCTACGGGCAGTACTTC.

This chain connects TRBV30 to TRBJ2-7; the match to TRBD2 covers 7 bases. The CDR3 contains 14 residues. Losses at the gene ends were 3 bases for V and 3 bases for J; bases not matched to a gene: 8. CDR1 is GTSNPN, CDR2 SVGIG, per germline (reference sequence). CDR3 protein: CAWSLGLLDYEQYF. CDR3 nucleotide sequence: TGTGCCTGGAGCTTGGGACTACTCGACTACGAGCAGTACTTC.